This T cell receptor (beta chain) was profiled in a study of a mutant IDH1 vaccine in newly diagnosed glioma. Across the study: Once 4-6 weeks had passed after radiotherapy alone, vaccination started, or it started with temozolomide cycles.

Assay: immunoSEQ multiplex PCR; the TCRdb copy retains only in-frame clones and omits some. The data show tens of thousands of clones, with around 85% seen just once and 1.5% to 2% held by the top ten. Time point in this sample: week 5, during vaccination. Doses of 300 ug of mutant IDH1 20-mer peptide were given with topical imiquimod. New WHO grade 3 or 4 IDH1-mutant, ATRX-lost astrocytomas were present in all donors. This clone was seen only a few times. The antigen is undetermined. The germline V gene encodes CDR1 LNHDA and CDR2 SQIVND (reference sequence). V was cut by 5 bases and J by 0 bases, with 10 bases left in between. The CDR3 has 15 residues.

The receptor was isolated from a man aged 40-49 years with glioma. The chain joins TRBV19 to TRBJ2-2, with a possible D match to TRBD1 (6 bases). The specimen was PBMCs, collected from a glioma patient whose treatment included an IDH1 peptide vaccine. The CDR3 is CASSQRTANTGELFF. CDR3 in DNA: TGTGCCAGTAGTCAAAGGACAGCGAACACCGGGGAGCTGTTTTTT.